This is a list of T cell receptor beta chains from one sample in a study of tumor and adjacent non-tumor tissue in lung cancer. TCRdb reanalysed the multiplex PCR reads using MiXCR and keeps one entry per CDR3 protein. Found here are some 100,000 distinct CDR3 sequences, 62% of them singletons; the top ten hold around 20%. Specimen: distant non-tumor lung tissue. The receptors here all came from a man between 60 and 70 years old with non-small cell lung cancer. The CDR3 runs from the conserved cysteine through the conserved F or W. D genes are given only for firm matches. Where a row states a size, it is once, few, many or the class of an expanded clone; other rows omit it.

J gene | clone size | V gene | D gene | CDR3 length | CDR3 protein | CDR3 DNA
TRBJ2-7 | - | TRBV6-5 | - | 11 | CASSAVFEQYF | TGTGCCAGCAGTGCAGTGTTTGAGCAGTACTTC
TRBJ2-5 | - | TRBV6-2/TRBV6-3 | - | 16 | CASMSTSGSSPETQYF | TGTGCCAGCATGTCGACTAGTGGGAGTTCCCCAGAGACCCAGTACTTC
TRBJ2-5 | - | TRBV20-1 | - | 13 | CSSAPAGDVTQYF | TGCAGTTCCGCCCCAGCGGGCGATGTGACCCAGTACTTC
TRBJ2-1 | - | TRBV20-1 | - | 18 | CSARSRNEGLPKGNEQFF | TGCAGTGCTAGGAGTAGGAACGAGGGACTCCCGAAAGGCAATGAGCAGTTCTTC
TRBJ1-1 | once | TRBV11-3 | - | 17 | CTSSSPGWGRVNTEAFF | TGTACCAGCAGTTCACCCGGGTGGGGCCGGGTGAACACTGAAGCTTTCTTT
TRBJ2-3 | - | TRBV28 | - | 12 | CASCAVEITQYF | TGTGCCAGCTGTGCAGTGGAGATTACGCAGTATTTT
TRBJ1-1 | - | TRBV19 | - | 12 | CACIAGYTEAFF | TGTGCCTGTATCGCTGGTTACACTGAAGCTTTCTTT
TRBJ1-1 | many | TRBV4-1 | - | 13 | CASREAMNTEAFF | TGCGCCAGCAGGGAGGCCATGAACACTGAAGCTTTCTTT
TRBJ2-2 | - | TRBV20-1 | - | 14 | CSARDLVNTGELFF | TGCAGTGCTAGAGATTTGGTGAACACCGGGGAGCTGTTTTTT
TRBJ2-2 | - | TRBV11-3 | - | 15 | CASSPTETGDGGLFF | TGTGCCAGCAGCCCAACCGAGACAGGAGACGGGGGGCTGTTTTTT
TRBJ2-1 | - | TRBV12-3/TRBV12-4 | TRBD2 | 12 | CASKSTSGSGFF | TGTGCCAGTAAGTCGACTAGCGGCTCTGGGTTCTTC
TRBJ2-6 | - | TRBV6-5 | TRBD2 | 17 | CASSVAGVFSGANDLTF | TGTGCCAGTAGTGTAGCGGGAGTATTCTCAGGGGCCAACGACCTGACTTTC
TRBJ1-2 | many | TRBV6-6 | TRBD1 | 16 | CASSTGQGQLSYGYTF | TGTGCCAGCAGTACAGGACAGGGCCAGCTTTCCTATGGCTACACCTTC
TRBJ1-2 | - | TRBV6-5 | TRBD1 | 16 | CASSPGTEQTSYGYIF | TGTGCCAGCAGTCCCGGGACAGAGCAAACCTCCTATGGCTACATCTTC
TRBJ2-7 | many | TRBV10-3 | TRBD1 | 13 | CAINPGQGYEQYF | TGTGCCATCAACCCCGGACAGGGCTACGAGCAGTACTTC
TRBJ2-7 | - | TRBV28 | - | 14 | CASSLGSGVNEQYF | TGTGCCAGCAGTTTGGGGTCAGGGGTCAACGAGCAGTACTTT
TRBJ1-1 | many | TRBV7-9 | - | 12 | CASSLEGSSGFF | TGTGCCAGCAGCTTAGAAGGATCCTCAGGTTTCTTT
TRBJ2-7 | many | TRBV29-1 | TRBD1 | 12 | CSAADRATEQYF | TGCAGCGCCGCCGACAGGGCTACGGAGCAGTACTTC
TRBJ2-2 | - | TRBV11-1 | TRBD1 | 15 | CASSPVLGGTGKLFF | TGTGCCAGTAGCCCCGTGTTAGGGGGCACCGGGAAGCTGTTTTTT
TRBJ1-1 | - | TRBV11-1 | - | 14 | CADGLSAGETEAFF | TGTGCCGACGGCTTATCGGCGGGCGAGACTGAAGCTTTCTTT
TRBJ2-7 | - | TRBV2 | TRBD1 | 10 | CAVGQYEHYF | TGTGCAGTGGGACAGTACGAGCATTACTTC
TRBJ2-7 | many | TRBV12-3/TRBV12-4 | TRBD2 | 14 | CASSKTSGRDEQYF | TGTGCCAGCAGTAAAACTAGCGGGAGAGACGAGCAGTACTTC
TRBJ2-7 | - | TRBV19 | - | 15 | CASKWELTRSYEQYF | TGTGCCAGTAAGTGGGAACTGACTCGCTCCTACGAGCAGTACTTC
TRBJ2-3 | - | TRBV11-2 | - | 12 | CASSSSIDTQYF | TGTGCCAGCAGCAGCTCCATAGATACGCAGTATTTT
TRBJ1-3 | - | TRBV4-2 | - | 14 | CASNQVGSRNTIYF | TGTGCCAGCAACCAAGTGGGCTCTCGAAACACCATATATTTT
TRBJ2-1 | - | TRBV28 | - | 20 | CASSPTWQFYHNFDNSPLHF | TGTGCCAGCAGTCCTACCTGGCAGTTTTATCATAACTTCGATAATTCACCCCTCCACTTC